This entry concerns a single T cell receptor beta chain. The target antigen is unknown. Axillary draining lymph nodes of breast cancer patients supplied the node samples. This specimen comes from a study of breast tumors, draining lymph nodes, adjacent tissues. Study-wide findings and caveats: The data were judged consistent with most tumor T cells coming from lymph node and expanding in tumor. Tumors had less TCR diversity than lymph nodes, more than nontumor tissue. Tumor T cell lymph node origin was a supported hypothesis, not proven. Luminal-like breast cancer showed significantly greater tumor-nontumor repertoire similarity than basal-like breast cancer did.

TCRdb re-derived calls from the multiplex PCR reads in MiXCR, one entry per CDR3 protein. The sample gives some 250,000 distinct CDR3 sequences, around 34% of which show up once; about 3.9% is in the top ten. The length of the CDR3 is 13 residues. The V end was cut by 4 bases, the J end by 5 bases, with 11 bases between. Germline V gene sequence: CDR1 LGHDT, CDR2 YNNKEL (reference sequence). The J gene is TRBJ2-5, the V gene TRBV3-1; unclear D gene. The sequenced sample was axillary lymph node tissue. The TCR was taken from a female donor with breast cancer. Some clones in this sample may be carry-over from other donors' samples. The CDR3 DNA reads TGTGCCAGCAGCCCAAGCAGTAGCGAGACCCAGTACTTC. Translation: CASSPSSSETQYF.